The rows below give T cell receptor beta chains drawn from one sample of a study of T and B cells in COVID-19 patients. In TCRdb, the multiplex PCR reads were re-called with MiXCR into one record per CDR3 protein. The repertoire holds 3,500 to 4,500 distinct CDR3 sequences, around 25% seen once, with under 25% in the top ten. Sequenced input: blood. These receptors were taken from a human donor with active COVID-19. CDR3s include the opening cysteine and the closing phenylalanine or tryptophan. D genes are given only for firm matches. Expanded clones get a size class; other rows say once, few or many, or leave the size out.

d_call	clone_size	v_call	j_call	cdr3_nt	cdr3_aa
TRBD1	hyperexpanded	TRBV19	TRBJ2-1	TGTGCCAGTAGTAAGGGACAGGGAACCTACAATGAGCAGTTCTTC	CASSKGQGTYNEQFF
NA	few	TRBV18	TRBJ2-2	TGTGCCAGCCCGGCCCCCACCGGGGAGCTGTTTTTT	CASPAPTGELFF
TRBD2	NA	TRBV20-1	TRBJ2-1	TGCAGTGCTAGAGCTATGGCGGGGAGGGCCTACAATGAGCAGTTCTTC	CSARAMAGRAYNEQFF
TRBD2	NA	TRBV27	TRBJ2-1	TGTGCCAGCCGCGGACTAGCGGGGTACAATGAGCAGTTCTTC	CASRGLAGYNEQFF
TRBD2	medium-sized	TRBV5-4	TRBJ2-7	TGTGCCAGCAGCTCCCCGACTAGCGGGCTCTCCTACGAGCAGTACTTC	CASSSPTSGLSYEQYF
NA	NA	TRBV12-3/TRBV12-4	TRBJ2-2	TGTGTTAGCAGTTTATCATTGGGAGAGTACACCGGGGAGCTGTTTTTT	CVSSLSLGEYTGELFF
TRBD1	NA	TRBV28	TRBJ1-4	TGTGCCAGCAGTACCTCGGGACAGGGGAATGAAAAACTGTTTTTT	CASSTSGQGNEKLFF
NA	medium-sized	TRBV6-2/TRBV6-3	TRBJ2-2	TGTGCCAGCAGTATTAATTGGGTCAGGCCACCGAACACCGGGGAGCTGTTTTTT	CASSINWVRPPNTGELFF
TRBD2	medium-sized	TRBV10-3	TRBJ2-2	TGTGCCATCTCGGGGGGAACCGGGGAGCTGTTTTTT	CAISGGTGELFF
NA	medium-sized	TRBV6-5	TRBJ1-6	TGTGCCAGCAGTCGAGGGGGGAACAATAATTCACCCCTCCACTTT	CASSRGGNNNSPLHF
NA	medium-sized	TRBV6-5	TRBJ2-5	TGTGCCAGCAGTTACTCTGGCAGCCTCCAAGAGACCCAGTACTTC	CASSYSGSLQETQYF
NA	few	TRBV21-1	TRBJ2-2	TGTGCCAGCAGCCCCAGAAGGGCAGGGCGCACCGGGGAGCTGTTTTTT	CASSPRRAGRTGELFF
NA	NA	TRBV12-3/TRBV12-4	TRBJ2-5	TGTGCCAGCAGTGTCGACAGCGGGACCCAGTACTTC	CASSVDSGTQYF
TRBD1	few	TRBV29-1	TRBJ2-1	TGCAGCGTTGAAAGACGGAGCAAGGGACAGGGAACCTACAATGAGCAGTTCTTC	CSVERRSKGQGTYNEQFF
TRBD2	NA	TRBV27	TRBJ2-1	TGTGCCAGCGGGCTAGCGGGGCTCACGGAGCAGTTCTTC	CASGLAGLTEQFF
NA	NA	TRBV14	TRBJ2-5	TGTGCCAGCAGCAGTATTGGTCAAGAGACCCAGTACTTC	CASSSIGQETQYF
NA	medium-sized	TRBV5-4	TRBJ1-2	TGTGCCAGCAGCTTAGGGAGAGATGGCTACACCTTC	CASSLGRDGYTF
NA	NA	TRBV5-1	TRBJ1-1	TGCGCCAGCAGCTTGGCCCAGGGGAACACTGAAGCTTTCTTT	CASSLAQGNTEAFF
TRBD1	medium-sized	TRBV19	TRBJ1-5	TGTGCCAGTAGGCAAACAGGGGGCAATCAGCCCCAGCATTTT	CASRQTGGNQPQHF
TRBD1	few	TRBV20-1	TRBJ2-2	TGCAGTGCTAGAGATAGGGGCAGGGGGACGAACACCGGGGAGCTGTTTTTT	CSARDRGRGTNTGELFF
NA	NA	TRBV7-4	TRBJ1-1	TGTGCCAGCAGCTTAGTAACAGGGCGAACTGAAGCTTTCTTT	CASSLVTGRTEAFF
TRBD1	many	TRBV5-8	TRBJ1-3	TGTGCCAGCAGCTGGACAGGGGGCTATGGAAACACCATATATTTT	CASSWTGGYGNTIYF
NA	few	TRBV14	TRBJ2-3	TGTGCCAGCAGCCAAGGGGGACATTCCGATACGCAGTATTTT	CASSQGGHSDTQYF
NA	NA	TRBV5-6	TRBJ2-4	TGTGCCAGCAGCTTGGTGACTGGCCAAAACATCCAGTACTTC	CASSLVTGQNIQYF
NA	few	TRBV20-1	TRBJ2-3	TGCAGTGCTAGAGCAGGGGGCACAGATACGCAGTATTTT	CSARAGGTDTQYF
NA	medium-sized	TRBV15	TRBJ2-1	TGTGCCACCAGCAGAGATAGGAGGGTCTCCTACAATGAGCAGTTCTTC	CATSRDRRVSYNEQFF
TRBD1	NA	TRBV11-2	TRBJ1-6	TGTGCCAGCAGCTTAGACAGGGGGCAGATCTCACCCCTCCACTTT	CASSLDRGQISPLHF
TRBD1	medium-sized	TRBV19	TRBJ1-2	TGTGCCAGTAACCCAACCGGGACAGGGTATGGCTACACCTTC	CASNPTGTGYGYTF
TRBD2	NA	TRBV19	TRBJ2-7	TGTGCCAGTACTCCCACGGGACTAGCGGGTTGCCTGTTCTCCTACGAGCAGTACTTC	CASTPTGLAGCLFSYEQYF
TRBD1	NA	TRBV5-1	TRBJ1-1	TGCGCCAGCAGTCGACAGGGGGGGAACACTGAAGCTTTCTTT	CASSRQGGNTEAFF
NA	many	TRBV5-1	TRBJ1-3	TGCGCCAGCAGCTTGACAGCCGCGGTGGGAAACACCATATATTTT	CASSLTAAVGNTIYF
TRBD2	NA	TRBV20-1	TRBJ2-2	TGCAGTGCCTGGAGCGGGGGGGCCGGCGGGGAGCTGTTTTTT	CSAWSGGAGGELFF
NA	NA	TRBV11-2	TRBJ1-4	TGTGCCAGCAGCTTGGGGCCTCTACGTGAAAAACTGTTTTTT	CASSLGPLREKLFF
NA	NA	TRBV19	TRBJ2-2	TGTGCCAGTAGATTGACCGGGGAGCTGTTTTTT	CASRLTGELFF
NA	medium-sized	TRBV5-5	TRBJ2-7	TGTGCCAGCAGCTTGTTAGTTGGGGCCCGCAAGGGGGGCGAGCAGTACTTC	CASSLLVGARKGGEQYF
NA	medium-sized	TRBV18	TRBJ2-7	TGTGCCAGCTCACCACATCGGGACCCCGGTGATGAGCAGTACTTC	CASSPHRDPGDEQYF
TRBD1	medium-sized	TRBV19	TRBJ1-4	TGTGCCAGTTCCCTGGGACAGATTAATGAAAAACTGTTTTTT	CASSLGQINEKLFF
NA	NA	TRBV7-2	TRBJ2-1	TGTGCCAGCAGGCTCGCAACGGGCTCCTACAATGAGCAGTTCTTC	CASRLATGSYNEQFF
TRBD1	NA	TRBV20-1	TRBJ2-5	TGCAGTGCGGTTGGACAGGGTCTGACCCAGTACTTC	CSAVGQGLTQYF
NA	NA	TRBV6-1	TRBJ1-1	TGTGCCAGCAGTGATCTGGGGCTGAATACTGAAGCTTTCTTT	CASSDLGLNTEAFF
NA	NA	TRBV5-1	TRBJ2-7	TGCGCCAGCAGCCCGGAGGTAGGACAGCCCTACGAGCAGTACTTC	CASSPEVGQPYEQYF
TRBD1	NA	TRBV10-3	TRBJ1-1	TGTGCCATCAGTGGGAACAGGGGGGGGACTGAAGCTTTCTTT	CAISGNRGGTEAFF
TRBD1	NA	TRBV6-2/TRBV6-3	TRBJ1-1	TGTGCCAGCAGTTCCGCTCCGGGACAGAACCTTGAAGCTTTCTTT	CASSSAPGQNLEAFF
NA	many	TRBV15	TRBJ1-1	TGTGCCACCAGTTCAAGGGGGAACACTGAAGCTTTCTTT	CATSSRGNTEAFF
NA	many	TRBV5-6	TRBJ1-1	TGTGCCAGCAGCCATAGGGACGGCCTGAACACTGAAGCTTTCTTT	CASSHRDGLNTEAFF
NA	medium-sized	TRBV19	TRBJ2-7	TGTGCCAGTAGTATAGTCCCCGGGACTCCCTACGAGCAGTACTTC	CASSIVPGTPYEQYF
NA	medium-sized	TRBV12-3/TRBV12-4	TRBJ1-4	TGTGCCAGCAGTCTACAGGAAATGGCGGAAAAACTGTTTTTT	CASSLQEMAEKLFF
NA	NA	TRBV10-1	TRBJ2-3	TGCGCCAGCAGTGAGTTCGGGCCCAGCACAGATACGCAGTATTTT	CASSEFGPSTDTQYF
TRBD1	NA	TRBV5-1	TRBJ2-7	TGCGCCAGCAGCAACAGGGGAAGTGAGCAGTACTTC	CASSNRGSEQYF
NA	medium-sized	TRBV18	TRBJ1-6	TGTGCCAGCTCAATTCGGCAGGGAAATAATTCACCCCTCCACTTT	CASSIRQGNNSPLHF
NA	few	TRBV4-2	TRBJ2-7	TGTGCCAGCAGCCAAGACACCAGCTACGAGCAGTACTTC	CASSQDTSYEQYF
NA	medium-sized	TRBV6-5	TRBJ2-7	TGTGCCAGCAACCCGACAGCATTTTCCTACGAGCAGTACTTC	CASNPTAFSYEQYF
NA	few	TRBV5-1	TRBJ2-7	TGCGCCAGCAGCTTGGGGGAGTTCGGTTACGAGCAGTACTTC	CASSLGEFGYEQYF
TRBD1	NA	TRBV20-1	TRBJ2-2	TGCAGTGCTAGGACAGGGGTCACCGGGGAGCTGTTTTTT	CSARTGVTGELFF
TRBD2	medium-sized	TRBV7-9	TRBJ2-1	TGTGCCAGCAGCATAGGGACTAGCTACAATGAGCAGTTCTTC	CASSIGTSYNEQFF
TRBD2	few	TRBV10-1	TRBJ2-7	TGCGCCAGCATATCTAGCGGGGTCTACGAGCAGTACTTC	CASISSGVYEQYF
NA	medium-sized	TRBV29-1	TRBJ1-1	TGCAGCGTTTCTGCCTCTAGGAACACTGAAGCTTTCTTT	CSVSASRNTEAFF
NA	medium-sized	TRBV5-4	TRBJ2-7	TGTGCCAGCAGCTTGGATGGTAGGGGCGACTACGAGCAGTACTTC	CASSLDGRGDYEQYF
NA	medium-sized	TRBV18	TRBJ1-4	TGTGCCAGCTCACCACAAGGGACAACTAATGAAAAACTGTTTTTT	CASSPQGTTNEKLFF
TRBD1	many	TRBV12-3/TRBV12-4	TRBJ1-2	TGTGCCAGCAGCGACAGGGAGCCTAACTATGGCTACACCTTC	CASSDREPNYGYTF